This T cell receptor beta chain is drawn from a study of early T cells in non-severe SARS-CoV-2 infection. Background on the study: RNA in bulk from unsorted whole blood was sequenced, and chains were unpaired.

As part of library construction, unique molecular identifiers were attached to individual cDNA molecules. TCRdb reprocessed the 5' RACE reads with MiXCR, giving one entry per CDR3 protein. The table has under 30,000 distinct CDR3 sequences, about 4.8% seen once. Whole-study results and caveats: In VDJdb matching, anti-spike CD8 responses were favored while private and CD4 specificities went missing.

CDR1 is MNHEY, CDR2 SVGEGT, per germline. The trim removed 0 bases at V and 3 bases at J, leaving 11 bases unmatched. This CDR3 has 18 amino acids. Many counts were recorded for this clonotype. The antigen is undetermined. The specimen sequenced was whole blood. This chain connects TRBV6-2 or TRBV6-3 to TRBJ1-1, with TRBD1 identical over 9 bases. The source of this sequence is an adult who was a healthcare worker with PCR-confirmed SARS-CoV-2 infection or an uninfected control (not recorded which). The CDR3 here is CASSYSIFRTGVYTEAFF. The CDR3 DNA follows: TGTGCCAGCAGTTACTCGATCTTCAGGACAGGGGTGTACACTGAAGCTTTCTTT.